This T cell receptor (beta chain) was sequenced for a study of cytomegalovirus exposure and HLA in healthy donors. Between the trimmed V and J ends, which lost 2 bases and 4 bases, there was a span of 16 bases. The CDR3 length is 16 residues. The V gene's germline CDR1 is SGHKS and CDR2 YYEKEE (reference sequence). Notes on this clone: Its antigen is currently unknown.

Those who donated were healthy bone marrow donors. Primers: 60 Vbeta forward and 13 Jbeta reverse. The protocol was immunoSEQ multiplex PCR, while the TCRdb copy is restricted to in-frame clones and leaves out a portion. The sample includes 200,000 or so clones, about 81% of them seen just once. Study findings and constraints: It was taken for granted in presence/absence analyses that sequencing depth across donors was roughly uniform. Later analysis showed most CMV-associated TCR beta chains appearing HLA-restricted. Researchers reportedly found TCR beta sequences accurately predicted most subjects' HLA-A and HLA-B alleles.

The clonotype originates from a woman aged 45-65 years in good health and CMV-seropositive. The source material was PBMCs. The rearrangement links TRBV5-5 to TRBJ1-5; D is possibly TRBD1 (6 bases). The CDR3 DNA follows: TGTGCCAGCAGCTTTCGGGGGGCGGTGGGGAATCAGCCCCAGCATTTT. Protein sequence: CASSFRGAVGNQPQHF.